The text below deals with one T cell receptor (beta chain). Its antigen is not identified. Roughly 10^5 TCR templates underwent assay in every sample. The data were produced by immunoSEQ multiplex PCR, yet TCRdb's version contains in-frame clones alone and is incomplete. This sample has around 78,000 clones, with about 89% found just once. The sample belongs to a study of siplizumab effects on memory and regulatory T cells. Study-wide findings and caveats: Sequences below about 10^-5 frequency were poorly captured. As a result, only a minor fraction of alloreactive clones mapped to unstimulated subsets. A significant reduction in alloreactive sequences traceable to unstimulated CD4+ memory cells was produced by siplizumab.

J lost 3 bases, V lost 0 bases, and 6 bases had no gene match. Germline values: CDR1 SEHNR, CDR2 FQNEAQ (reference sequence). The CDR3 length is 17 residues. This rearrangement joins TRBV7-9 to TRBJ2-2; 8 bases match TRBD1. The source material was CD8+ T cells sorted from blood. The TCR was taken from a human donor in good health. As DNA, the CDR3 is TGTGCCAGCAGCTTAGCCCCAGGGGGCGGGGACACCGGGGAGCTGTTTTTT. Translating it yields CASSLAPGGGDTGELFF.